This T cell receptor beta chain was recorded in a study of blood T cell repertoires in COVID-19. Study details: COVID-19 samples collected from the United States, Italy and Spain covered acute and convalescent phases. PBMCs, B-cell-depleted T cells, or T cells provided the cDNA or gDNA that made up the material.

Method: immunoSEQ multiplex PCR; TCRdb's copy keeps in-frame clones and lacks some. The sample lists about 240,000 clones; about four fifths were seen once. As for this clone: The sample contains more than one DNA sequence encoding this CDR3.

Material for sequencing was peripheral blood. This clonotype was sampled from a woman at least 80 years old with COVID-19, enrolled during active disease.

For the CDR3, the DNA is TGTGCCAGCAGCCCTCTGGACAGTTACAATGAGCAGTTCTTC. This codes for CASSPLDSYNEQFF. V is TRBV14 and J is TRBJ2-1; D perhaps matches TRBD1 (6 bases). The CDR3 sequence is 14 residues long. Germline CDR1 is SGHDN and CDR2 is FVKESK. Trimming pared 4 bases from V and 4 bases from J, leaving 11 bases between.